One T cell receptor beta chain is described in this entry. Many counts were recorded for this clonotype. Its antigen is not yet known. Per-base qualities were not stored, and no clone one base away is much larger. V is trimmed back by 5 bases and J by 3 bases, and the junction contains 6 bases that no gene match accounts for. The CDR3 goes from the cysteine to the phenylalanine over 15 residues. Only the CDR3 DNA stays, 45 bases, in frame from base 1. This sample stems from a study of Graves' ophthalmopathy and Graves' hyperthyroidism (dated 2018 in TCRdb). As for the study more broadly: A patient counted as having stable hyperthyroidism if there was no progression to ophthalmopathy within 18 months of follow-up. TCR beta repertoire signatures were used to distinguish Graves' ophthalmopathy from Graves' hyperthyroidism and to predict progression to ophthalmopathy. In total, approximately 130 blood samples were TCR-sequenced: around 42 ophthalmopathy, under 85 hyperthyroidism and roughly 17 hyperthyroidism-to-ophthalmopathy patients. To explore V-J signatures that separate ophthalmopathy from hyperthyroidism, a discovery set of about a hundred patients was enrolled, consisting of 43 with ophthalmopathy and approximately 57 with stable hyperthyroidism. For independent validation, a separate cohort was made up of some 18 hyperthyroidism patients plus 17 patients who later progressed from hyperthyroidism to ophthalmopathy. T-cell repertoires of thyroid tissue and blood were compared in over five hyperthyroidism patients. Following sampling, methimazole starting at 30 mg daily was administered to hyperthyroidism patients, and high-dose intravenous methylprednisolone was administered to ophthalmopathy patients. Results the study describes overall, beyond this receptor: In cross-validation, the 13-signature model distinguished ophthalmopathy from stable hyperthyroidism with roughly 90% sensitivity and around 82% specificity, and in the test set the corresponding values were around 80% and 75%. In validation, the model predicted ophthalmopathy progression with 70.59% sensitivity and approximately 78% specificity; around twelve predicted patients were CT-confirmed with GO in a median of approximately 6.5 months. Most expanded thyroid clonotypes with frequency above 0.001 were also detected in blood, suggesting blood repertoires may reflect the thyroid immune response. Sample size was not statistically predetermined, and group allocation was not concealed from the investigators.

Hyperthyroidism patients were newly diagnosed, with disease duration under 2 months, and aged 18 to 65 years. Patients were excluded if they had other autoimmune diseases, uncontrolled infections, pregnancy or lactation. Clinical symptoms, serum thyroxine, TRAb, thyroid ultrasound and orbital computed tomography were used for diagnosis. Total RNA was extracted with Trizol reagent and quality-checked on an Agilent 2100 Bioanalyzer. For repertoire sequencing, the TCR beta CDR3 regions were amplified from RNA transcripts. HTBI primers and the Qiagen OneStep RT-PCR kit were used in a first-round RT-PCR, which was followed by a second-round multiplex PCR, size selection and purification. Sequencing of the libraries was carried out on an Illumina HiSeq2000 in paired-end mode with 100 bp reads. In the paper's pipeline: SOAPnuke was used to process the reads, removing any read that contained adapters or uncalled bases, had a mean Phred below 15, or lacked an exact match to the constant primer or identifier. COPE v1.2.5 was used to merge the high-quality paired reads. Each unique nucleotide sequence was defined as a clonotype, and clonotypes were aligned to IMGT TRB V, D and J references with MiTCR v1.1. Only V-J combinations with frequency above 0.0001 were analysed, covering 99.2% of repertoires. For each V-J combination, a TCR clonal expansion and chaos score was defined as F50 clonal expansion divided by the chaos observed in the TCRdist matrix. Features were reduced by Welch's t-statistics and random forest to 10 to 15 V-J combinations, which fed a naive Bayes classifier. Thyroid-blood repertoire similarity was quantified with the Morisita-Horn index. TCRdb redid the processing of the public reads, applying fastp at Q25 and MiXCR, and retained in-frame beta chains. Rows with one shared CDR3 protein collapse into an entry with the most common genes and DNA. Clone size and V and J calls follow TCRdb, not the original study. The sample includes about 600,000 distinct CDR3 sequences, with less than 40% observed a single time. Clones ranked in the top ten supply approximately 4.1% of the sample.

The origin of this receptor is an adult man with Graves' hyperthyroidism. Sequencing used peripheral blood or thyroid tissue (not recorded which). The chain links TRBV12-3 or TRBV12-4 with TRBJ2-7, with 11 bases matching TRBD1. In nucleotides, the sequence is TGTGCCAGCAGTCGAGGACAGGGGGCCGTCTACGAGCAGTACTTC. It encodes CASSRGQGAVYEQYF.